The TCR beta chain under discussion was sequenced for a study of Graves' ophthalmopathy and Graves' hyperthyroidism. Overall study: Blood was drawn at initial diagnosis, before any treatment.

This clonotype was seen repeatedly, ten times or more. For repertoire sequencing, the TCR beta CDR3 regions were amplified from RNA transcripts. Second-round multiplex PCR came after first-round RT-PCR with HTBI primers. Using its own MiXCR run on the multiplex PCR reads, TCRdb lists one record per CDR3 protein. The sample has a few hundred thousand distinct CDR3 sequences, about 16% seen once. V was shortened by 3 bases and J by 4 bases, with 11 bases between the two germline ends. Germline V gene sequence: CDR1 SGDLS, CDR2 YYNGEE. This CDR3 spans 14 amino acids. This TCR derives from a young woman with stable Graves' hyperthyroidism. J is TRBJ1-5 and V is TRBV9; unclear D gene. Sequenced sample: peripheral blood. The CDR3 is CASSAQDANQPQHF. Written as DNA, the CDR3 is TGTGCCAGCAGCGCCCAAGATGCAAATCAGCCCCAGCATTTT.